This TCR beta chain emerged from a study of low-dose radiotherapy and immunotherapy resistance in tumors. Study details: Cohort 2 received 1 Gy per fraction every two weeks, totaling 13 Gy over 26 weeks.

With a V-primer adapter and a constant-region primer, TCRs were amplified for 20 PCR cycles. TCRdb called the reads again in MiXCR, with one record for every CDR3 protein. The sample has approximately 52,000 distinct CDR3 sequences; roughly 33% are singletons. The time point denotes: after trial treatment. Treatment indicated: LDRT plus nivolumab, ipilimumab, low-dose cyclophosphamide and aspirin (RACIN trial). The V and J ends lost 4 bases and 2 bases, in that order; junction bases with no gene match: 5. From germline, CDR1 is SGHVS and CDR2 FQNEAQ. This CDR3 spans 15 amino acids. The clonotype originates from a male donor with rectosigmoid adenocarcinoma. Sequencing used PBMCs, obtained after low-dose radiotherapy plus immunotherapy. The chain couples TRBV7-8 to TRBJ2-3; TRBD1 matches at 8 bases. CDR3 protein: CASSSGTGDTDTQYF. CDR3 nucleotides: TGTGCCAGCAGCTCCGGGACAGGAGACACAGATACGCAGTATTTT. Full variable domain (outside the CDR3, taken from reference TRBV7-8 and TRBJ2-3): GAGVSQSPRYKVAKRGQDVALRCDPISGHVSLFWYQQALGQGPEFLTYFQNEAQLDKSGLPSDRFFAERPEGSVSTLKIQRTQQEDSAVYLCASSSGTGDTDTQYFGPGTRLTVL.